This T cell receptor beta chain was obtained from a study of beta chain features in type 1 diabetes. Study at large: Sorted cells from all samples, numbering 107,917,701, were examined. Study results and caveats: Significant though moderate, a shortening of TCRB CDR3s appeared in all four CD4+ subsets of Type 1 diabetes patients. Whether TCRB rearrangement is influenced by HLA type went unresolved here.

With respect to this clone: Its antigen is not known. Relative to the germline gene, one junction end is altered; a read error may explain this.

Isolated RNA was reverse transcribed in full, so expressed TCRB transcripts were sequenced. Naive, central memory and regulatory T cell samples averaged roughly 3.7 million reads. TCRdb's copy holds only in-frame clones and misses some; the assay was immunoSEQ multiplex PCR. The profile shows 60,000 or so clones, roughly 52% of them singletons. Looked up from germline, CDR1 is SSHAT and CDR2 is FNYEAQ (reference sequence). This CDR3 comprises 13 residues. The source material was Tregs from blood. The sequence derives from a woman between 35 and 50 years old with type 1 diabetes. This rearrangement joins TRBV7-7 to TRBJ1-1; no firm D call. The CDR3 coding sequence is TGTGCTAGCAGTCAAGGGAGTAACACTGAAGCTTTCTTT. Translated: CASSQGSNTEAFF.